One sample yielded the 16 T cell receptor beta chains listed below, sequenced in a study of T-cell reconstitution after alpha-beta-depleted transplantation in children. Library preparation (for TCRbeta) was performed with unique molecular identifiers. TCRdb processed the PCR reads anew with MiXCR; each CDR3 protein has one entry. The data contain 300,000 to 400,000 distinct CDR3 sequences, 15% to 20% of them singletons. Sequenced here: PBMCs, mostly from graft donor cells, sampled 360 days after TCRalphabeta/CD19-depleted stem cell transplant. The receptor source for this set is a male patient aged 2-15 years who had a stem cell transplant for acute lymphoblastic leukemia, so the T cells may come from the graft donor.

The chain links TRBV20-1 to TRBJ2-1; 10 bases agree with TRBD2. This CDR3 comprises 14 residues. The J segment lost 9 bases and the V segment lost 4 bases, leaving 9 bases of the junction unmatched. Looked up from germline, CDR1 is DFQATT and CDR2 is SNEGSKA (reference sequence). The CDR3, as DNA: TGCAGTGCTATTAAAGCGGGAGGGCCCGGTGAGCAGTTCTTC. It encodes CSAIKAGGPGEQFF.

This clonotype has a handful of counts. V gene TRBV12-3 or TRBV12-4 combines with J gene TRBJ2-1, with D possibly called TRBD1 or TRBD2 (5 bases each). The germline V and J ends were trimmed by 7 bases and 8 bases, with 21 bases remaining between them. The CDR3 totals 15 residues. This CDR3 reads CASKGLRASNDEQFF. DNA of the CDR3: TGTGCCAGCAAGGGGTTGCGGGCGAGCAACGATGAGCAGTTCTTC.

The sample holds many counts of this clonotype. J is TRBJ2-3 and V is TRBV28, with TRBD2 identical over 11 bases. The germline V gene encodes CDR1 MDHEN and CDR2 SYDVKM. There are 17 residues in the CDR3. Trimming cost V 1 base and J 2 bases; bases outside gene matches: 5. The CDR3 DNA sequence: TGTGCCAGCAGTTTATTCCTGGGACTAGCGGTCACAGATACGCAGTATTTT. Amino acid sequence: CASSLFLGLAVTDTQYF.

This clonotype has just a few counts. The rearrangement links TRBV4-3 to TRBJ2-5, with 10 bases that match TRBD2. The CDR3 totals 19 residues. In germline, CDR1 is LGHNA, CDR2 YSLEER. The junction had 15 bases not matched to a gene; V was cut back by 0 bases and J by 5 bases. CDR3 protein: CASSQDGGTRLAGGETQYF. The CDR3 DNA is TGCGCCAGCAGCCAAGATGGGGGCACCAGACTAGCGGGTGGGGAGACCCAGTACTTC.

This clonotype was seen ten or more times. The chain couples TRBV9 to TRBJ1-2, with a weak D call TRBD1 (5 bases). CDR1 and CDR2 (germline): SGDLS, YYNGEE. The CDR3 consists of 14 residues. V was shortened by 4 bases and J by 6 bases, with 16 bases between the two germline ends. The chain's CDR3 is CASSPLARVNGYTF. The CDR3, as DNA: TGTGCCAGCAGCCCCCTTGCCAGGGTCAATGGCTACACCTTC.

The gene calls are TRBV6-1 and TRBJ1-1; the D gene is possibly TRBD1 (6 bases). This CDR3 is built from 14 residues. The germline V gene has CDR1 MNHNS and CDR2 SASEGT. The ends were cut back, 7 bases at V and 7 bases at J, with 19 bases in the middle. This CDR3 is CASTDRGQGFEAFF. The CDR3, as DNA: TGTGCCAGCACGGACCGGGGGCAAGGATTTGAAGCTTTCTTT.

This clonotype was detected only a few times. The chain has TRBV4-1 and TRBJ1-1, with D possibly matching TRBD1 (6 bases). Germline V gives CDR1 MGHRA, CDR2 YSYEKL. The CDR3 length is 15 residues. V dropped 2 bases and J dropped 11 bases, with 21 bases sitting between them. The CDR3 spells CASSQSGRGGPLAFF. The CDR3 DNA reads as TGCGCCAGCAGCCAAAGTGGTAGGGGGGGACCTCTGGCTTTCTTT.

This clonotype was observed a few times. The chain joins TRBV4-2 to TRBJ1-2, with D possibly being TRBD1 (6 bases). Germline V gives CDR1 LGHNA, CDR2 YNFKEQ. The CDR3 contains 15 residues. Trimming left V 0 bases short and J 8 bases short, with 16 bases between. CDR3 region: CASSQEGHRVSGYTF. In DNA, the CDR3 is TGTGCCAGCAGCCAAGAAGGGCACAGGGTGAGCGGCTACACCTTC.

The CDR3 DNA reads as TGTGCCAGCAGTTACTCCTCCCCTTCGAGGAGGGCCGTAGATACGCAGTATTTT. Its translation is CASSYSSPSRRAVDTQYF. The chain joins TRBV6-2 or TRBV6-3 to TRBJ2-3; maybe TRBD2 (6 bases). V lost 0 bases to trimming and J lost 5 bases, with 21 bases between them. In germline, CDR1 is MNHEY, CDR2 SVGEGT. This CDR3 has 18 amino acids.

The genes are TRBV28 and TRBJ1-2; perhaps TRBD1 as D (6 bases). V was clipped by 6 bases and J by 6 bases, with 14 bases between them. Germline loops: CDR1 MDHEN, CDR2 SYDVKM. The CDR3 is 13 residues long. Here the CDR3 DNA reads TGTGCCAGCAGCCTGGGGACAATAGATGGCTACACCTTC. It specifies CASSLGTIDGYTF.

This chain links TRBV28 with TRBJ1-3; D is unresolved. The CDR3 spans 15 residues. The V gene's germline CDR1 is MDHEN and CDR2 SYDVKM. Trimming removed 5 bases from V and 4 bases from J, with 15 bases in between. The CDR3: CASSESQLTGNTIYF. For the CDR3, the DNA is TGTGCCAGCAGTGAATCTCAGCTAACCGGAAACACCATATATTTT.

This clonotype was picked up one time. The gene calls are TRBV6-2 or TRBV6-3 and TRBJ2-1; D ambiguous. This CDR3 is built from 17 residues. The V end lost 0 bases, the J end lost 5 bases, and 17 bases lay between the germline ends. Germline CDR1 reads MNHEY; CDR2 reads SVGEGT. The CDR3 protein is CASSYSGLPNGHNEQFF. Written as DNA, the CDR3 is TGTGCCAGCAGTTACTCGGGGTTGCCCAATGGGCACAATGAGCAGTTCTTC.

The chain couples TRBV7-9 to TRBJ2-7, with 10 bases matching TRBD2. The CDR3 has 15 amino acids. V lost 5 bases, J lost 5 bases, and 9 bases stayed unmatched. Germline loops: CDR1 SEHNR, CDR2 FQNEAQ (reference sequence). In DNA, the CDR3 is TGTGCCAGCAGCCTTACCGGGACTAGCGTCGACGAGCAGTACTTC. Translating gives CASSLTGTSVDEQYF.

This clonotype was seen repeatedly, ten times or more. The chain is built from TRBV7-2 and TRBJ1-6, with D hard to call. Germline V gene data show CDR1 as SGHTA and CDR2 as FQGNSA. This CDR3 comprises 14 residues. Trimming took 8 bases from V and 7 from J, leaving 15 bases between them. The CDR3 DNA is TGTGCCAGCGGAGAGGGATCGGGAAATTCACCCCTCCACTTT. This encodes CASGEGSGNSPLHF.

CDR3 DNA sequence: TGCGCCAGCAGCCAAGATCGTGGTAGCGGGAGCAGGTTCTTC. Protein: CASSQDRGSGSRFF. The rearrangement links TRBV4-3 to TRBJ2-1, with TRBD2 matching 9 bases. CDR3 length equals 14 residues. CDR1 LGHNA and CDR2 YSLEER come from the germline V gene. After removal of 0 bases from V and 15 bases from J, the junction contained 9 bases not matched to a gene.

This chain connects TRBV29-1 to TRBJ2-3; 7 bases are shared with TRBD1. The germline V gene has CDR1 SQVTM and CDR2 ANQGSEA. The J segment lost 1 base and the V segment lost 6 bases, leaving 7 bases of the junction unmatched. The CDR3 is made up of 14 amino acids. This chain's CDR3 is CSVTTGVGTDTQYF. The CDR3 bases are TGCAGCGTGACCACAGGGGTCGGCACAGATACGCAGTATTTT.